One sample yielded the 22 T cell receptor beta chains listed below, sequenced in a study of blood T cell repertoires in COVID-19. Repertoires were generated with immunoSEQ multiplex PCR, while TCRdb's copy carries only in-frame clones and drops some. The repertoire holds about 45,000 clones, around 87% seen once, with around 10% in the top ten. Sequenced sample: peripheral blood. These receptors came from a woman of 80 years or more with active COVID-19.

Points on this clone: Other DNA sequences from this sample encode an identical CDR3 as well. The chain is built from TRBV5-8 and TRBJ2-5; 9 bases match TRBD1. J was trimmed by 4 bases and V by 4 bases; bases with no gene match: 5. Germline V lookup: CDR1 SGHTS, CDR2 YDEGEE. The CDR3 consists of 14 residues. The CDR3 DNA reads TGTGCCAGCAGCCTCGGGACAGGGCGAGAGACCCAGTACTTC. It encodes CASSLGTGRETQYF.

Here the CDR3 reads CASSRPTSGSPTNYGYTF. As DNA, the CDR3 is TGTGCCAGCAGCCGCCCGACAAGCGGGAGTCCGACAAACTATGGCTACACCTTC. V and J are TRBV5-6 and TRBJ1-2, with D unresolved. CDR1 SGHDT and CDR2 YYEEEE come from the germline V gene. V lost 4 bases and J 2 bases, leaving 24 bases between the germline ends. The CDR3 runs to 18 residues.

J is TRBJ2-5 and V is TRBV5-4; the D gene is possibly TRBD2 (6 bases). There are 15 residues in the CDR3. The germline V gene has CDR1 SGHNT and CDR2 YYREEE (reference sequence). The ends were cut back, 4 bases at V and 4 bases at J, with 17 bases in the middle. CDR3 sequence: CASSPVRDLRETQYF. The CDR3 bases are TGTGCCAGCAGCCCCGTCCGGGACTTACGAGAGACCCAGTACTTC.

DNA for the CDR3: TGTGCCAGCAGCTTCCCCGGGGACGAGCAGTACTTC. It specifies CASSFPGDEQYF. V gene TRBV7-2 combines with J gene TRBJ2-7; a possible D gene is TRBD2 (5 bases). V lost 3 bases, J lost 5 bases, and 8 bases lay in between. CDR1 and CDR2 from the germline V gene are SGHTA and FQGNSA. The CDR3 covers 12 residues. Full variable domain (outside the CDR3, taken from reference TRBV7-2 and TRBJ2-7): GAGVSQSPSNKVTEKGKDVELRCDPISGHTALYWYRQSLGQGLEFLIYFQGNSAPDKSGLPSDRFSAERTGGSVSTLTIQRTQQEDSAVYLCASSFPGDEQYFGPGTRLTVT.

V usage is TRBV18 and J usage is TRBJ1-5, with D perhaps TRBD1 (5 bases). The V end was cut by 3 bases, the J end by 8 bases, with 26 bases between. The germline gives CDR1 KGHSH, CDR2 LQKENI. This CDR3 region has 18 residues. The CDR3: CASSPLGQGIGDRKPQHF. The CDR3 coding sequence is TGTGCCAGCTCACCTCTGGGGCAAGGCATAGGAGATAGAAAGCCCCAGCATTTT.

The chain has TRBV7-7 and TRBJ2-5; D gene ambiguous. Looked up from germline, CDR1 is SSHAT and CDR2 is FNYEAQ (reference sequence). The CDR3 has 14 amino acids. V was cut by 4 bases and J by 2 bases, with 11 bases left in between. The CDR3 region is CASSYAGVQETQYF. The DNA of the CDR3 is TGTGCCAGCAGCTACGCAGGCGTACAAGAGACCCAGTACTTC.

The gene calls are TRBV6-5 and TRBJ2-2, with 8 bases fitting TRBD1. The CDR3 has 14 amino acids. J lost 0 bases, V lost 6 bases, and 0 bases had no gene match. Germline CDR1 MNHEY, CDR2 SVGAGI. CDR3 sequence: CASRGQANTGELFF. The CDR3 DNA follows: TGTGCCAGCAGGGGACAGGCGAACACCGGGGAGCTGTTTTTT.

The chain couples TRBV20-1 to TRBJ2-7, with D possibly TRBD2 on 7 matching bases. Trimming took off 8 bases at V and 5 bases at J, with 13 bases between the two ends. CDR1 is DFQATT and CDR2 is SNEGSKA in the germline V gene (reference sequence). The CDR3 consists of 11 residues. CDR3 in amino acids: CSLGGLDEQYF. The CDR3 coding sequence is TGCAGTCTCGGGGGGCTCGACGAGCAGTACTTC.

The CDR3 spells CAISRGGYEQYF. The CDR3 DNA reads as TGTGCCATCAGTCGCGGGGGATACGAGCAGTACTTC. The rearrangement links TRBV10-3 to TRBJ2-7; 7 positions match TRBD2. The CDR3 consists of 12 residues. Looked up from germline, CDR1 is ENHRY and CDR2 is SYGVKD. J was trimmed by 4 bases and V by 5 bases; bases with no gene match: 2.

The chain uses TRBV5-1 and TRBJ1-6; weak D call: TRBD1 (5 bases). V was trimmed by 6 bases and J by 5 bases, leaving 9 bases between them. Germline V lookup: CDR1 SGHRS, CDR2 YFSETQ. The CDR3 consists of 13 residues. The CDR3 reads CASNGGDNSPLHF. The DNA of the CDR3 is TGCGCCAGCAATGGAGGGGATAATTCACCCCTCCACTTT.

The chain carries TRBV11-2 and TRBJ2-3; D remains unclear. The CDR3 spans 14 residues. Germline assignment: CDR1 SGHAT and CDR2 FQNNGV. V lost 2 bases to trimming and J lost 0 bases, with 6 bases between them. CDR3: CASSLSTSTDTQYF. CDR3 nucleotide sequence: TGTGCCAGCAGCTTATCCACTAGCACAGATACGCAGTATTTT.

J is TRBJ2-1 and V is TRBV15, with TRBD1 matching over 9 bases. The germline V gene has CDR1 LNHNV and CDR2 YYDKDF (reference sequence). The V segment lost 4 bases and the J segment 0 bases; nucleotides outside the gene matches: 4. The CDR3 is made up of 16 amino acids. The CDR3 here is CATSTGTGSSYNEQFF. The CDR3, as DNA: TGTGCCACCAGCACAGGGACAGGGAGCTCCTACAATGAGCAGTTCTTC.

V gene TRBV2 combines with J gene TRBJ1-1; D possibly corresponds to TRBD1 (5 bases). CDR3 length: 18 residues. V was clipped by 3 bases and J by 1 base, with 21 bases between them. Germline assignment: CDR1 SNHLY and CDR2 FYNNEI. The CDR3 DNA reads as TGTGCCAGCAGTGATCCGGTTGTGTGGGGGGTGAAGAACACTGAAGCTTTCTTT. This gives the protein CASSDPVVWGVKNTEAFF.

V and J are TRBV5-1 and TRBJ1-4; the D is unclear. CDR3 length: 15 amino acids. Looked up from germline, CDR1 is SGHRS and CDR2 is YFSETQ. Trimming removed 0 bases at V and 12 bases at J, with 18 bases between. CDR3 protein: CASSLASQINDELFF. The DNA of the CDR3 is TGCGCCAGCAGCTTGGCCAGTCAGATAAATGATGAACTGTTTTTT.

The rearrangement uses TRBV7-2 and TRBJ2-2; the D is unclear. This CDR3 contains 14 residues. V lost 4 bases and J lost 6, with 12 bases in between. CDR1 and CDR2 (germline): SGHTA, FQGNSA. The CDR3 DNA follows: TGTGCCAGCAGCTCCAGGATAATCGCCGGGGAGCTGTTTTTT. Protein product: CASSSRIIAGELFF.

This chain connects TRBV19 to TRBJ1-5; no clear D. This CDR3 region has 16 residues. Germline CDR1 is LNHDA and CDR2 is SQIVND (reference sequence). Deletions cut 3 bases from V and 2 bases from J, with 14 bases between. CDR3 DNA sequence: TGTGCCAGTAGTATTCAGGACGTAGCGGGCAATCAGCCCCAGCATTTT. The encoded protein is CASSIQDVAGNQPQHF.

V is TRBV6-6 and J is TRBJ2-3, with 11 bases that match TRBD2. Germline CDR1 reads MNHNY; CDR2 reads SVGAGI (reference sequence). The ends lost 5 bases at V and 2 bases at J; junction bases unmatched: 6. The CDR3 is 16 amino acids. For the CDR3, the DNA is TGTGCCAGCAGTCACATTAGCGGGGGGGCCACAGATACGCAGTATTTT. Translated: CASSHISGGATDTQYF.

The chain couples TRBV19 to TRBJ1-1, with TRBD1 as a possible D gene (5 bases). V was shortened by 1 base and J by 0 bases, with 9 bases between the two germline ends. Germline V gene lookup returns CDR1 LNHDA and CDR2 SQIVND (reference sequence). The CDR3 extends over 15 amino acids. As DNA, the CDR3 is TGTGCCAGTAGTATAGGGCCGGGGGTGAACACTGAAGCTTTCTTT. It is translated as CASSIGPGVNTEAFF.

The chain employs TRBV2 and TRBJ2-5; D remains unclear. The V end lost 2 bases, the J end lost 4 bases, and 11 bases lay between the germline ends. Germline CDR1 and CDR2: SNHLY and FYNNEI. This CDR3 is 14 amino acids long. The CDR3 DNA sequence: TGTGCCAGCAGTGAATGGCACAGTCGAGAGACCCAGTACTTC. Translation: CASSEWHSRETQYF.

This chain joins TRBV7-3 and TRBJ1-2; D call uncertain. V was trimmed by 0 bases and J by 6 bases, leaving 11 bases between them. Germline V gives CDR1 SGHTA, CDR2 FQGTGA. The CDR3 consists of 14 residues. The CDR3 nucleotides are TGTGCCAGCAGCTTAACCCAGGCACCCAATGGCTACACCTTC. This sequence encodes CASSLTQAPNGYTF.

CDR3 nucleotides: TGTGCCAGCAGCTTGGGTATCACCGGGGAGCTGTTTTTT. Translating it yields CASSLGITGELFF. The chain is built from TRBV5-8 and TRBJ2-2, with no clear D. V was shortened by 0 bases and J by 4 bases, with 4 bases between the two germline ends. CDR3 length: 13 amino acids. CDR1 SGHTS and CDR2 YDEGEE come from the germline V gene.

A few counts support this clone. The chain is built from TRBV2 and TRBJ2-7; 8 bases match TRBD1. Germline V lookup: CDR1 SNHLY, CDR2 FYNNEI. After removal of 6 bases from V and 3 bases from J, the junction contained 13 bases not matched to a gene. The length of the CDR3 is 16 residues. Here the CDR3 DNA reads TGTGCCAGCAGCTCCGAGAGGACAGGGCTTTACTACGAGCAGTACTTC. Translation gives CASSSERTGLYYEQYF.